One T cell receptor beta chain is described in this entry. Its antigen remains unknown. Time point meaning: patch test 1, 2 weeks after DPC sensitization. Regarding treatment: therapeutic diphenylcyclopropenone sensitization with weekly scalp DPC. MiXCR, applied by TCRdb to the RACE reads, yields one record per CDR3 protein. The table shows tens of thousands of distinct CDR3 sequences, with 25% to 40% occurring only once. This entry is derived from a study of human T cells and chemical hapten exposure. Study background: On roughly 2 cm by roughly 2 cm of upper inner arm skin, sensitization was performed with 2% DPC. Recorded diagnoses among the mostly female patients were alopecia areata, totalis or universalis. Yields of TCR per sample differed, chiefly owing to small differences in pooled library volume.

The CDR3 extends over 15 amino acids. Germline CDR1 is MGHDK and CDR2 is SYGVNS. V shed 5 bases and J 4 bases; nucleotides not matched to a gene: 5. Regarding the study as a whole: Controls formed significantly fewer large CDR3 similarity clusters than expanded TCRs did.

The sequenced sample was whole blood, obtained in connection with sensitization to the hapten diphenylcyclopropenone (DPC). This receptor was obtained from a man aged 35 to 55 with alopecia areata. Some clones in this sample may be carry-over from other donors' samples. The chain combines TRBV25-1 with TRBJ2-1; 10 bases match TRBD2. CDR3 coding DNA: TGTGCCAGCAGTCGAAGGACTAGCGGTTACAATGAGCAGTTCTTC. Its translation is CASSRRTSGYNEQFF. The full variable domain, with the rest looked up from reference TRBV25-1 and TRBJ2-1, is EADIYQTPRYLVIGTGKKITLECSQTMGHDKMYWYQQDPGMELHLIHYSYGVNSTEKGDLSSESTVSRIRTEHFPLTLESARPSHTSQYLCASSRRTSGYNEQFFGPGTRLTVL.